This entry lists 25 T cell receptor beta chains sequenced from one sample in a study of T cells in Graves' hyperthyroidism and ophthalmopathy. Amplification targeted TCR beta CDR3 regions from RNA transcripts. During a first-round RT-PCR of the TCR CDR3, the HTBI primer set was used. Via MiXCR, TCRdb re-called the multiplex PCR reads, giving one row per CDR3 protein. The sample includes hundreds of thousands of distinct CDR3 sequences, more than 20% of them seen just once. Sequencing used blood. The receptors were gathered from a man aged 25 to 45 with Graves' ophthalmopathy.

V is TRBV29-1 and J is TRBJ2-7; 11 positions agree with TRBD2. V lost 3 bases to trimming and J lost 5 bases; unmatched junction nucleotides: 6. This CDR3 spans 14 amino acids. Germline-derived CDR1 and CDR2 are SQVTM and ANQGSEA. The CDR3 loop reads CSVEWTSGLNEQYF. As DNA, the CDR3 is TGCAGCGTTGAGTGGACTAGCGGGTTGAACGAGCAGTACTTC.

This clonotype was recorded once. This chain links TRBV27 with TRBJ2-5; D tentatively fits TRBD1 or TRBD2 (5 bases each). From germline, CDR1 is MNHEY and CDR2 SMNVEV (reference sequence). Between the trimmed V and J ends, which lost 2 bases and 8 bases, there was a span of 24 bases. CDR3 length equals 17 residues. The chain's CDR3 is CASSLNGLTTGAHTQYF. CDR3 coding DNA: TGTGCCAGCAGTTTAAATGGACTTACTACCGGGGCCCACACCCAGTACTTC.

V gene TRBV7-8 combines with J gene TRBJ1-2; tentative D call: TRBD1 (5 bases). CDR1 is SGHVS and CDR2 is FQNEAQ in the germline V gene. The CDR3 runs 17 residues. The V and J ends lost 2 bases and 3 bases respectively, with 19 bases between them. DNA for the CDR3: TGTGCCAGCAGCTTACCCCTGGGGCGGAGGGGTCACTATGGCTACACCTTC. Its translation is CASSLPLGRRGHYGYTF. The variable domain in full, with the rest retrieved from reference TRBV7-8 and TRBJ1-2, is GAGVSQSPRYKVAKRGQDVALRCDPISGHVSLFWYQQALGQGPEFLTYFQNEAQLDKSGLPSDRFFAERPEGSVSTLKIQRTQQEDSAVYLCASSLPLGRRGHYGYTFGSGTRLTVV.

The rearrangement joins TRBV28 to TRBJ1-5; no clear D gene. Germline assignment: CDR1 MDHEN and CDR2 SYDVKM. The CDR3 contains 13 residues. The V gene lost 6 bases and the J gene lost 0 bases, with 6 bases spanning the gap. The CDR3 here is CASRDYSNQPQHF. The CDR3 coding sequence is TGTGCCAGCAGGGACTATAGCAATCAGCCCCAGCATTTT.

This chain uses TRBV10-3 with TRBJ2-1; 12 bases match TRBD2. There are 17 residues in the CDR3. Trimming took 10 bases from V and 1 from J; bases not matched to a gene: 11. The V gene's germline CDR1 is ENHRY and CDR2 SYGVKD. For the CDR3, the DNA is TGTGCCACCCAAAGACTAGCGGGAGAAATATCCTACAATGAGCAGTTCTTC. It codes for CATQRLAGEISYNEQFF.

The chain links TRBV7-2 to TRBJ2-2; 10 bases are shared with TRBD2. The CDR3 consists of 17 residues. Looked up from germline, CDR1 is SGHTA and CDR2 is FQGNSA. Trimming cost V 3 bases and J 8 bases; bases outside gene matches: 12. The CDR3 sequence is CASSFLGLAGAGGELFF. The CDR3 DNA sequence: TGTGCCAGCAGCTTTCTGGGGCTAGCGGGAGCGGGGGGGGAGCTGTTTTTT.

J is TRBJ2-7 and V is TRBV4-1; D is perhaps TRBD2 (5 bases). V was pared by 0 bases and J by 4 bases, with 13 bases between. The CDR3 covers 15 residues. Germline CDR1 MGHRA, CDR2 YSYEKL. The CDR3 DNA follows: TGCGCCAGCAGCCAAGAGAGGGTGGGAGCATACGAGCAGTACTTC. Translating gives CASSQERVGAYEQYF.

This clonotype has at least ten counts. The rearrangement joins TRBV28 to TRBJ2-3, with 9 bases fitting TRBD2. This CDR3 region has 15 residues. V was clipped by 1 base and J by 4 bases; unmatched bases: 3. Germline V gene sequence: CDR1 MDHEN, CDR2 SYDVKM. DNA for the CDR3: TGTGCCAGCAGTTTATTCGGGACTAGCTCAGATACGCAGTATTTT. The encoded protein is CASSLFGTSSDTQYF.

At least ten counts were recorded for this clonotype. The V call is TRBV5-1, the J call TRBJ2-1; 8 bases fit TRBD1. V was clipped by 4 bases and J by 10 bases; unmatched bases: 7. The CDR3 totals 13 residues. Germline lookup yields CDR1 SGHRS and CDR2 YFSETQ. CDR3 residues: CASSAWTGQEQFF. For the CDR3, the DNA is TGCGCCAGCAGCGCGTGGACAGGGCAAGAGCAGTTCTTC.

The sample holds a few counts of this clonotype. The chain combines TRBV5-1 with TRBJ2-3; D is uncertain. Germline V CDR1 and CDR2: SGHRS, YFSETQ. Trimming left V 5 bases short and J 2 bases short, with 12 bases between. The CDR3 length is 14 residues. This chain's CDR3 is CASRVELLTDTQYF. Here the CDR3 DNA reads TGCGCCAGCAGAGTTGAGCTACTCACAGATACGCAGTATTTT.

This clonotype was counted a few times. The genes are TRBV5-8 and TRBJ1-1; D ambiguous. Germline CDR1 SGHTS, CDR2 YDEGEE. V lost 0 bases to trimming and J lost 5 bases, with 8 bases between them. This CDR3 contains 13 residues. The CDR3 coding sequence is TGTGCCAGCAGCTTGGCTTTTGGTACTGAAGCTTTCTTT. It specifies CASSLAFGTEAFF.

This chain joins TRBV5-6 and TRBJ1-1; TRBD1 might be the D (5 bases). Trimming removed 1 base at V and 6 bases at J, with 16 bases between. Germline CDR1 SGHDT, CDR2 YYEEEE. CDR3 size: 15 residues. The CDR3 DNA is TGTGCCAGCAGCTTGCTGGTGAAAGGGGTCCCTGAAGCTTTCTTT. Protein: CASSLLVKGVPEAFF.

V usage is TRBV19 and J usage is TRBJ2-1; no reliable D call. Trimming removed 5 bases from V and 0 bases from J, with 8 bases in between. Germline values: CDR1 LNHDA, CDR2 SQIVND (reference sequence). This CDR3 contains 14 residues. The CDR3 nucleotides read TGTGCCAGTAGTCTCGTTTACTCCTACAATGAGCAGTTCTTC. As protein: CASSLVYSYNEQFF.

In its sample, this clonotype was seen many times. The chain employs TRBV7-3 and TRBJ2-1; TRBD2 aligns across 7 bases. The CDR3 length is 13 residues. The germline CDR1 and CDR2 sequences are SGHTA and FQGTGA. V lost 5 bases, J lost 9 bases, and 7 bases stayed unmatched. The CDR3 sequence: CASSPGLGREQFF. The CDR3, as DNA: TGTGCCAGCAGCCCAGGACTAGGCCGTGAGCAGTTCTTC.

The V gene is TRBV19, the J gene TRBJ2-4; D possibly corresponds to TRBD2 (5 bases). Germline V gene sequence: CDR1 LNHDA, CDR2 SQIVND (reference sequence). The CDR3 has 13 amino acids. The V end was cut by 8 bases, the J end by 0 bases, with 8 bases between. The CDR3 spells CASGGEAKNIQYF. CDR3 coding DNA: TGTGCCAGTGGAGGAGAAGCCAAAAACATTCAGTACTTC. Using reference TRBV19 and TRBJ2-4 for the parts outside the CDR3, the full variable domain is DGGITQSPKYLFRKEGQNVTLSCEQNLNHDAMYWYRQDPGQGLRLIYYSQIVNDFQKGDIAEGYSVSREKKESFPLTVTSAQKNPTAFYLCASGGEAKNIQYFGAGTRLSVL.

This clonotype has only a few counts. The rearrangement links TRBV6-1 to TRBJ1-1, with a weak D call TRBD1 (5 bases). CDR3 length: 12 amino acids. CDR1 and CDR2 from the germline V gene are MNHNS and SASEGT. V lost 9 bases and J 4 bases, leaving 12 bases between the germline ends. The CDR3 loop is CASQTGRTEAFF. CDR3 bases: TGTGCCAGTCAAACGGGGCGCACTGAAGCTTTCTTT.

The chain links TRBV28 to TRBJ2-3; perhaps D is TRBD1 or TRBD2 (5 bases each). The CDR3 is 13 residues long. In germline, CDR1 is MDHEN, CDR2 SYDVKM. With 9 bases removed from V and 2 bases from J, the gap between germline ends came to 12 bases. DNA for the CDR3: TGTGCCAGTTGGGGACCGACCACAGATACGCAGTATTTT. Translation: CASWGPTTDTQYF.

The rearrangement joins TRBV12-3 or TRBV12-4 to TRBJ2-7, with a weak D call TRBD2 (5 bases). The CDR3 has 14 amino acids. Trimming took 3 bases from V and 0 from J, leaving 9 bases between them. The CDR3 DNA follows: TGTGCCAGCAGTTTCGGGGTGAGCTCCTACGAGCAGTACTTC. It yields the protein CASSFGVSSYEQYF.

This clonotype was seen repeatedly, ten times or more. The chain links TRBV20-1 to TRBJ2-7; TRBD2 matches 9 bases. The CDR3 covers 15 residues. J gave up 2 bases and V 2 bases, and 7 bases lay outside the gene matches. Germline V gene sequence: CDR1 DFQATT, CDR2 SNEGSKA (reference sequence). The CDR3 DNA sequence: TGCAGTGCTAGATTCGGGCGGGAGGGTACCTACGAGCAGTACTTC. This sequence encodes CSARFGREGTYEQYF.

CDR3 residues: CASSSRPIGRETYEQYF. CDR3 DNA sequence: TGTGCCAGCAGCTCCCGGCCTATTGGGCGGGAAACCTACGAGCAGTACTTC. The chain couples TRBV6-1 to TRBJ2-7; weak D call: TRBD2 (6 bases). The CDR3 totals 17 residues. Trimming removed 6 bases at V and 2 bases at J, with 23 bases between. Looked up from germline, CDR1 is MNHNS and CDR2 is SASEGT.

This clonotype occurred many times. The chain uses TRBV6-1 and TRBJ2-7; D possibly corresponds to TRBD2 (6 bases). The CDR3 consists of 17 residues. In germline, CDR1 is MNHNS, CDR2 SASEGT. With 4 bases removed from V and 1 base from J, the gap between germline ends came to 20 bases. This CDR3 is CASSGEVFGATSYEQYF. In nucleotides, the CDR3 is TGTGCCAGCAGTGGGGAGGTATTCGGGGCTACGTCCTACGAGCAGTACTTC.

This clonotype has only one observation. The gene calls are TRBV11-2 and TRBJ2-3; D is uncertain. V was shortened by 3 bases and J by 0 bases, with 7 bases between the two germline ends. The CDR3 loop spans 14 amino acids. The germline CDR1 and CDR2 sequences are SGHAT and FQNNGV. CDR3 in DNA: TGTGCCAGCAGCTTTGGGGTTAGCACAGATACGCAGTATTTT. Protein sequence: CASSFGVSTDTQYF.

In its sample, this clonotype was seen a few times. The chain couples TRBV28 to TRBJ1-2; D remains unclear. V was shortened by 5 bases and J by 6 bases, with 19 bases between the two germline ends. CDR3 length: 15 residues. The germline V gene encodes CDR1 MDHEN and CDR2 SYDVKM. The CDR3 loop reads CASSDPGQLDHGYTF. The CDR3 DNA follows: TGTGCCAGCAGTGACCCGGGTCAGTTGGATCATGGCTACACCTTC.

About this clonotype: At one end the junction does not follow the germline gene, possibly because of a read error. CDR3 sequence: CASSPEGLALADAQYF. The CDR3 nucleotides read TGTGCCAGCAGCCCCGAGGGACTAGCCTTGGCAGATGCGCAGTATTTT. The chain combines TRBV7-2 with TRBJ2-3; 9 bases are a match to TRBD2. In germline, CDR1 is SGHTA, CDR2 FQGNSA. This CDR3 is built from 16 residues.

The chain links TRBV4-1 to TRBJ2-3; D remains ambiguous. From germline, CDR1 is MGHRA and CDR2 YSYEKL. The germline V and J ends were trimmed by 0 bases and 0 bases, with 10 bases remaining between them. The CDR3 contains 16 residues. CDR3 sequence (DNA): TGCGCCAGCAGCCAAGATTGGGCAAGCAGCACAGATACGCAGTATTTT. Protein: CASSQDWASSTDTQYF.